This note documents a single T cell receptor (beta chain) sequence. With 5 bases removed from V and 0 bases from J, the gap between germline ends came to 11 bases. The germline CDR1 and CDR2 sequences are SEHNR and FQNEAQ (reference sequence). This CDR3 spans 15 amino acids. The repertoire was sequenced with immunoSEQ multiplex PCR; TCRdb's copy has only in-frame clones and lacks some. Of about 46,000 clones in the sample, 90% to 95% were seen once. These data are taken from a study of T cell changes during pregnancy in multiple sclerosis. Sequenced here: CD8+ T cells from peripheral blood mononuclear cells, sampled in the first trimester of pregnancy. The receptor's source is a female donor with multiple sclerosis, enrolled in a pregnancy study. The V gene is TRBV7-9, the J gene TRBJ2-1; no clear D gene. CDR3 in DNA: TGTGCCAGCAGCCGAATCCTAGGCTCCTACAATGAGCAGTTCTTC. As protein: CASSRILGSYNEQFF.